Listed here is a single T cell receptor (beta chain). Terminally differentiated effector memory CD45RA+ cells were left out of the naive CD8 fraction, which was CD45RO-negative and positively selected for CCR7. Adult Caucasians living in Nashville, Tennessee made up all of the donors. CDR3 length equals 15 residues. Per the germline V gene, CDR1 is MGHDK and CDR2 is SYGVNS. The V gene end was trimmed by 4 bases and the J gene end by 4 bases; junction bases not matched to a gene: 3. It was at deep level that the assay was run. The sorted-subset replicate PCRs were given 200 ng DNA, which is 27,000 or so T cell genomes. Generated by immunoSEQ multiplex PCR, the TCRdb table keeps only in-frame clones and is missing some. The table records over 2,000,000 clones, around 93% of them present only once. This specimen belongs to a study of shared clonotypes between healthy human individuals. Study context: There were three CD4 naive, three CD4 memory, two CD8 naive and one CD8 memory plates per donor.

The receptor was isolated from a man younger than 30 in good health. Some clones in this sample may be carry-over from other donors' samples. The gene calls are TRBV25-1 and TRBJ2-2; 10 positions agree with TRBD1. Sequencing was carried out using naive CD8+ T cells from PBMCs. The chain's CDR3 is CASSAGTGVTGELFF. CDR3 DNA sequence: TGTGCCAGCAGTGCCGGGACAGGGGTCACCGGGGAGCTGTTTTTT.